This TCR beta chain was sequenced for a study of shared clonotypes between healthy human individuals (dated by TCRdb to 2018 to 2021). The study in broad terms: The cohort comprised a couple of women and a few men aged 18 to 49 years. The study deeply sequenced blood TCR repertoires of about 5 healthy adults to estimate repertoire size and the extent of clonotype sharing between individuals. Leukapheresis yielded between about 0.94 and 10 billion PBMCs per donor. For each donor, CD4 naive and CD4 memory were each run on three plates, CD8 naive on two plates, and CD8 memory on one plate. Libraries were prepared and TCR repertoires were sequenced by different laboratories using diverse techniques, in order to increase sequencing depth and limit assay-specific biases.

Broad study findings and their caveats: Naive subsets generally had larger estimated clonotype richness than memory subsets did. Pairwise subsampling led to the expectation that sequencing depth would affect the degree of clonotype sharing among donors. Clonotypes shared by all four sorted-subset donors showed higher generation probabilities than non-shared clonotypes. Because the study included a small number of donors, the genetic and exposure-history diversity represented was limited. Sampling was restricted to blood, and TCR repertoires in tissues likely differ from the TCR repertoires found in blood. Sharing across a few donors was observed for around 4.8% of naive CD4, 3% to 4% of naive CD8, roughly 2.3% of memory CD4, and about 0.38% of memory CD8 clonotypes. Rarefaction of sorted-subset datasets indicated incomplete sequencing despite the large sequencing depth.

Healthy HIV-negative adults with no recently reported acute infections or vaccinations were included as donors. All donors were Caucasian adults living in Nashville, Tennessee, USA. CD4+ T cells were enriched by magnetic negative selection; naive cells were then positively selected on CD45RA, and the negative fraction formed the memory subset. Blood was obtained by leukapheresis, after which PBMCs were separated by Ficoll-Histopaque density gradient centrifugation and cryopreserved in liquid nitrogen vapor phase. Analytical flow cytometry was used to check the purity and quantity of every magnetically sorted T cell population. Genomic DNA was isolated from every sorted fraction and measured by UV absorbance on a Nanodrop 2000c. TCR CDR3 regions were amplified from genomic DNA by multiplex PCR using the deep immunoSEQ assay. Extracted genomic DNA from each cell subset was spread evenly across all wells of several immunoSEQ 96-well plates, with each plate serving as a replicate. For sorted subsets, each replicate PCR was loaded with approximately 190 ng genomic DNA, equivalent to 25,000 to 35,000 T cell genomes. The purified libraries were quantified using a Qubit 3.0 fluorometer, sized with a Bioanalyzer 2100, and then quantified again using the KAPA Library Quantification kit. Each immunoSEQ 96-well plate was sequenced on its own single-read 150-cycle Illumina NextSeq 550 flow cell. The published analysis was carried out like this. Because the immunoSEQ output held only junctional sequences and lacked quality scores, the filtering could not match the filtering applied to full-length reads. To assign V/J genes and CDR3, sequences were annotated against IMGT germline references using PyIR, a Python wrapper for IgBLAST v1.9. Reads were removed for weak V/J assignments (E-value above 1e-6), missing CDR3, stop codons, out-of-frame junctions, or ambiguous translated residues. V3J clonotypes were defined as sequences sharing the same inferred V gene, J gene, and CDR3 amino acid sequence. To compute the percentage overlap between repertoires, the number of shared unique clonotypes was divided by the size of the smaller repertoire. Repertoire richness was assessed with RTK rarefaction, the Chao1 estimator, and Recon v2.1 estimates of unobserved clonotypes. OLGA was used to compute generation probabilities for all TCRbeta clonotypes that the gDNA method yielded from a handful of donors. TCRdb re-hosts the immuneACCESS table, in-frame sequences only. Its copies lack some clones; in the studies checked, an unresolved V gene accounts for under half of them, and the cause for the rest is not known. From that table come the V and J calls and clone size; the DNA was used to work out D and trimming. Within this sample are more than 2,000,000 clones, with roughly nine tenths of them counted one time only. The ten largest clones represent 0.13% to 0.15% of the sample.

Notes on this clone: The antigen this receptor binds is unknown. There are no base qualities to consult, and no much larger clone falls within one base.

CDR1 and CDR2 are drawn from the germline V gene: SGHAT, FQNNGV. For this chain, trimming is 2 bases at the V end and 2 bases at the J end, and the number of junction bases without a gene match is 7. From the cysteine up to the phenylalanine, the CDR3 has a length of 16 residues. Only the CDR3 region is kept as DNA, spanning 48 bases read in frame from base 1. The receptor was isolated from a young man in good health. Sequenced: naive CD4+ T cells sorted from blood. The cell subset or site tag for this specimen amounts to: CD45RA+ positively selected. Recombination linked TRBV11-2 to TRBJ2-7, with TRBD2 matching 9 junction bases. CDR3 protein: CASSLRWLAGPYEQYF. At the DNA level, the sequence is TGTGCCAGCAGCTTACGGTGGCTAGCGGGACCCTACGAGCAGTACTTC.